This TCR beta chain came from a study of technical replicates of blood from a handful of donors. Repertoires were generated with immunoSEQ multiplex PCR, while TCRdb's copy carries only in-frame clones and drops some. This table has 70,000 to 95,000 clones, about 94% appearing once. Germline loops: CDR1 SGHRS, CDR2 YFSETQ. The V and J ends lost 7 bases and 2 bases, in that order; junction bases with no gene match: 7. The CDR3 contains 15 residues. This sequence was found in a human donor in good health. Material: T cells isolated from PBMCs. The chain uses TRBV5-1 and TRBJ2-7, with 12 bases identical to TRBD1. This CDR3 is CASFSGTGGTYEQYF. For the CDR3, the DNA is TGCGCCAGCTTCTCGGGGACAGGGGGCACCTACGAGCAGTACTTC.